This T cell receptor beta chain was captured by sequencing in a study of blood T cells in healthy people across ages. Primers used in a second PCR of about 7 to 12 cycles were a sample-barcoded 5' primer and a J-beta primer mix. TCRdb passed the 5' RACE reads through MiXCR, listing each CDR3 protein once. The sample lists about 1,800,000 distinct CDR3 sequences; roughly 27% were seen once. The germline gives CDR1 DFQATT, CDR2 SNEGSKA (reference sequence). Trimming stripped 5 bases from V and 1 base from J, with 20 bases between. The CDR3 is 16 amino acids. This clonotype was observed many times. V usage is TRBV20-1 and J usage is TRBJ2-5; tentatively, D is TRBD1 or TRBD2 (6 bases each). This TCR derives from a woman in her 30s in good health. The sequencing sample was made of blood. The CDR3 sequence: CSAPPPLRGVQETQYF. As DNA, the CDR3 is TGCAGTGCTCCCCCTCCCTTGAGGGGGGTCCAAGAGACCCAGTACTTC.